Listed here are 23 T cell receptor beta chains from one sample, sequenced in a study of shared clonotypes between healthy human individuals. CD8 cells regarded as naive lacked CD45RO, were positively chosen for CCR7, and omitted terminally differentiated effector memory CD45RA+ cells. Assay: immunoSEQ multiplex PCR; the TCRdb copy retains only in-frame clones and omits some. There are about 680,000 clones in the sample; under 95% occur only once, and nearly 25% lies in the top ten. Sequencing used naive CD8+ T cells sorted from blood. All receptors derive from a man between 25 and 39 years old in good health.

The rearrangement joins TRBV19 to TRBJ2-1; 7 positions agree with TRBD2. The germline V gene encodes CDR1 LNHDA and CDR2 SQIVND (reference sequence). J gave up 9 bases and V 5 bases, and 10 bases lay outside the gene matches. There are 14 residues in the CDR3. As DNA, the CDR3 is TGTGCCAGTAGTTGGACTAGAGGCGGAACTGAGCAGTTCTTC. The encoded protein is CASSWTRGGTEQFF.

This chain links TRBV4-1 with TRBJ2-3, with 10 bases identical to TRBD2. Per germline, CDR1 MGHRA and CDR2 YSYEKL. The length of the CDR3 is 17 residues. V gave up 3 bases and J gave up 0 bases; unmatched junction bases: 6. The CDR3 DNA sequence: TGCGCCAGCAGCCACCCTCCGACTAGCGGGAGCACAGATACGCAGTATTTT. Its translation is CASSHPPTSGSTDTQYF.

This chain connects TRBV5-8 to TRBJ2-7; tentatively, D is TRBD1 (7 bases). V gave up 5 bases and J gave up 2 bases, with 11 bases separating them. The germline V gene has CDR1 SGHTS and CDR2 YDEGEE. The CDR3 loop spans 13 amino acids. CDR3 DNA: TGTGCCAGCAGGCGGGACAGAACCTACGAGCAGTACTTC. It is translated as CASRRDRTYEQYF.

The chain has TRBV9 and TRBJ2-3; 14 bases fit TRBD2. From germline, CDR1 is SGDLS and CDR2 YYNGEE. V dropped 5 bases and J dropped 1; count of bases not matched to a gene: 12. The CDR3 length is 19 residues. The CDR3 coding sequence is TGTGCCAGCAGTGAACCCGGGACTAGCGGGAGTTCGGGCACAGATACGCAGTATTTT. Amino acids: CASSEPGTSGSSGTDTQYF. Complete variable domain (other parts from reference TRBV9 and TRBJ2-3): DSGVTQTPKHLITATGQRVTLRCSPRSGDLSVYWYQQSLDQGLQFLIQYYNGEERAKGNILERFSAQQFPDLHSELNLSSLELGDSALYFCASSEPGTSGSSGTDTQYFGPGTRLTVL.

This sequence joins TRBV18 and TRBJ2-5, with 9 bases that match TRBD1. Germline V gene sequence: CDR1 KGHSH, CDR2 LQKENI. V shed 3 bases and J 2 bases; nucleotides not matched to a gene: 16. The CDR3 has 19 amino acids. CDR3 coding DNA: TGTGCCAGCTCACCGAGGGTGATGGGGACAGGGTCCACTCAAGAGACCCAGTACTTC. Residues: CASSPRVMGTGSTQETQYF. Complete variable domain (other parts from reference TRBV18 and TRBJ2-5): NAGVMQNPRHLVRRRGQEARLRCSPMKGHSHVYWYRQLPEEGLKFMVYLQKENIIDESGMPKERFSAEFPKEGPSILRIQQVVRGDSAAYFCASSPRVMGTGSTQETQYFGPGTRLLVL.

Only a few counts were recorded for this clone. This rearrangement joins TRBV28 to TRBJ2-7; 9 bases align to TRBD1. The CDR3 length is 16 residues. In germline, CDR1 is MDHEN, CDR2 SYDVKM. V lost 2 bases and J lost 0; bases outside the gene matches: 5. The DNA of the CDR3 is TGTGCCAGCAGTTTAGGGTACAGGGGGCCCTCCTACGAGCAGTACTTC. Translation gives CASSLGYRGPSYEQYF.

This clone was recorded only once. V and J are TRBV12-5 and TRBJ1-2; TRBD1 agrees at 9 bases. The CDR3 is 15 amino acids. Germline V gene lookup returns CDR1 LGHNT and CDR2 FRNRAP. J lost 3 bases, V lost 6 bases, and 8 bases had no gene match. CDR3 nucleotides: TGTGCTAGTGGCCCTTCGGACAGGGGTGACTATGGCTACACCTTC. Its protein is CASGPSDRGDYGYTF. Filled out from reference TRBV12-5 and TRBJ1-2, the complete variable domain reads DARVTQTPRHKVTEMGQEVTMRCQPILGHNTVFWYRQTMMQGLELLAYFRNRAPLDDSGMPKDRFSAEMPDATLATLKIQPSEPRDSAVYFCASGPSDRGDYGYTFGSGTRLTVV.

V is TRBV29-1 and J is TRBJ2-5; a possible D gene is TRBD1 (6 bases). V was clipped by 6 bases and J by 0 bases, with 11 bases between them. Germline CDR1 is SQVTM and CDR2 is ANQGSEA. The CDR3 spans 13 residues. The chain's CDR3 is CSVSQGYQETQYF. DNA for the CDR3: TGCAGCGTATCACAGGGTTACCAAGAGACCCAGTACTTC.

The DNA for the CDR3 is TGTGCCAGCAGAACAAACCTACCCACAGATACGCAGTATTTT. Protein: CASRTNLPTDTQYF. The chain carries TRBV7-9 and TRBJ2-3; D ambiguous. Per germline, CDR1 SEHNR and CDR2 FQNEAQ (reference sequence). This CDR3 comprises 14 residues. V dropped 6 bases and J dropped 2 bases, with 12 bases sitting between them.

The CDR3 DNA follows: TGTGCCATCAGTGGACTGAAAGGTGAGCCCCAGCATTTT. Translation: CAISGLKGEPQHF. This chain joins TRBV10-3 and TRBJ1-5, with D unclear. The CDR3 runs to 13 residues. Looked up from germline, CDR1 is ENHRY and CDR2 is SYGVKD. Deletions cut 4 bases from V and 8 bases from J, with 12 bases between.

V is TRBV5-6 and J is TRBJ2-7; 8 bases match TRBD1. Germline values: CDR1 SGHDT, CDR2 YYEEEE. CDR3 size: 16 residues. Trimming removed 2 bases from V and 0 bases from J; junction bases left unmatched: 7. For the CDR3, the DNA is TGTGCCAGCAGCTTACCAGGGGGCATCAGCTCCTACGAGCAGTACTTC. Translation: CASSLPGGISSYEQYF.

V usage is TRBV29-1 and J usage is TRBJ2-1; 9 bases map to TRBD2. With 8 bases clipped from V and 5 bases from J, the junction kept 7 bases outside the gene matches. CDR1 and CDR2 from the germline V gene are SQVTM and ANQGSEA. This CDR3 is built from 13 residues. CDR3 sequence (DNA): TGCAGCACCCTAGCGGGGCCCGACAATGAGCAGTTCTTC. Translating it yields CSTLAGPDNEQFF.

This chain links TRBV4-3 with TRBJ2-1, with unresolved D. V shed 4 bases and J shed 0 bases, with 19 bases lying between them. The CDR3 consists of 18 residues. Germline V gene sequence: CDR1 LGHNA, CDR2 YSLEER. CDR3 sequence: CASSPETRRMSSYNEQFF. CDR3 nucleotide sequence: TGCGCCAGCAGCCCCGAAACCCGACGGATGAGCTCCTACAATGAGCAGTTCTTC.

This clone showed up just once. This chain links TRBV19 with TRBJ2-1; D not certain. The ends were cut back, 3 bases at V and 0 bases at J, with 6 bases in the middle. The germline V gene encodes CDR1 LNHDA and CDR2 SQIVND (reference sequence). The CDR3 consists of 14 residues. The CDR3 loop is CASSMQSSYNEQFF. CDR3 sequence (DNA): TGTGCCAGTAGTATGCAGAGCTCCTACAATGAGCAGTTCTTC.

The rearrangement links TRBV2 to TRBJ1-5; D may be TRBD1 (5 bases). Germline assignment: CDR1 SNHLY and CDR2 FYNNEI. The CDR3 contains 13 residues. Trimming left V 10 bases short and J 4 bases short, with 14 bases between. The CDR3 reads CATSGRANQPQHF. In DNA form, the CDR3 reads TGTGCCACCTCGGGCAGGGCTAATCAGCCCCAGCATTTT.

This rearrangement joins TRBV13 to TRBJ2-1, with D perhaps matching TRBD2 (6 bases). The CDR3 is 14 amino acids. V lost 3 bases and J lost 5, with 11 bases in between. Germline V gene data show CDR1 as PRHDT and CDR2 as FYEKMQ (reference sequence). The DNA for the CDR3 is TGTGCCAGCAGCTTGTGGGAGGCGGACAATGAGCAGTTCTTC. This translates into CASSLWEADNEQFF.

The chain joins TRBV5-1 to TRBJ2-3; D is possibly TRBD2 (6 bases). There are 14 residues in the CDR3. Germline CDR1 SGHRS, CDR2 YFSETQ. The V end was cut by 3 bases, the J end by 1 base, with 9 bases between. CDR3 protein: CASSWRAGTDTQYF. CDR3 coding DNA: TGCGCCAGCAGCTGGAGGGCCGGCACAGATACGCAGTATTTT.

This clone was seen only a few times. The J gene is TRBJ2-6, the V gene TRBV14; D not resolved. Trimming took 0 bases from V and 0 from J, leaving 3 bases between them. Germline V gene sequence: CDR1 SGHDN, CDR2 FVKESK. The CDR3 loop spans 15 amino acids. In DNA, the CDR3 is TGTGCCAGCAGCCAAGATCTCTCTGGGGCCAACGTCCTGACTTTC. Protein product: CASSQDLSGANVLTF.

This rearrangement joins TRBV10-3 to TRBJ1-2; no clear D gene. Germline CDR1 is ENHRY and CDR2 is SYGVKD. CDR3 length equals 14 residues. Trimming cost V 3 bases and J 8 bases, with 16 bases left between them. CDR3 bases: TGTGCCATCAGTGAAGAGATTCCAGCAGGCGGCTACACCTTC. It yields the protein CAISEEIPAGGYTF.

This clone was counted ten times or more. The J gene is TRBJ2-7, the V gene TRBV13, with no clear D. V lost 4 bases and J lost 3, with 10 bases in between. Germline loops: CDR1 PRHDT, CDR2 FYEKMQ (reference sequence). The CDR3 totals 13 residues. CDR3 protein: CASSSMNYYEQYF. DNA for the CDR3: TGTGCCAGCAGCTCGATGAACTACTACGAGCAGTACTTC.

In this sample, this clone turned up once. V gene TRBV25-1 combines with J gene TRBJ1-1; TRBD1 is a possible D gene (5 bases). This CDR3 is 14 amino acids long. Trimming removed 7 bases from V and 7 bases from J, with 19 bases in between. Germline-derived CDR1 and CDR2 are MGHDK and SYGVNS. The chain's CDR3 is CASKRQGKGNEAFF. Here the CDR3 DNA reads TGTGCCAGCAAGAGACAAGGAAAGGGGAATGAAGCTTTCTTT.

The chain links TRBV27 to TRBJ2-3; 7 bases are a match to TRBD2. This CDR3 region has 15 residues. Germline CDR1 reads MNHEY; CDR2 reads SMNVEV (reference sequence). V gave up 2 bases and J gave up 1 base; unmatched junction bases: 3. As DNA, the CDR3 is TGTGCCAGCAGTTTAGGCGGGAGTGGCACAGATACGCAGTATTTT. Translated: CASSLGGSGTDTQYF.

This chain links TRBV27 with TRBJ2-7; no clear D. CDR1 is MNHEY and CDR2 is SMNVEV in the germline V gene (reference sequence). This CDR3 has 13 amino acids. V was trimmed by 3 bases and J by 4 bases, leaving 10 bases between them. DNA for the CDR3: TGTGCCAGCAGTTTGCGATTTCTATACGAGCAGTACTTC. Protein sequence: CASSLRFLYEQYF.